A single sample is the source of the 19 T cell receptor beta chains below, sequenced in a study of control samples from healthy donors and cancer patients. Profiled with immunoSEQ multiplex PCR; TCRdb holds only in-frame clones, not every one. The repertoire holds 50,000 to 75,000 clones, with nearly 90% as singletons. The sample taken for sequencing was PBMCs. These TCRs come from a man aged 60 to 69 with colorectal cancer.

The CDR3 sequence is CASSLQGAANEKLFF. For the CDR3, the DNA is TGTGCCAGCAGCCTTCAGGGTGCAGCTAATGAAAAACTGTTTTTT. The chain couples TRBV7-3 to TRBJ1-4; possible D gene TRBD1, 5 bases. The ends were cut back, 5 bases at V and 3 bases at J, with 13 bases in the middle. The CDR3 contains 15 residues. Looked up from germline, CDR1 is SGHTA and CDR2 is FQGTGA.

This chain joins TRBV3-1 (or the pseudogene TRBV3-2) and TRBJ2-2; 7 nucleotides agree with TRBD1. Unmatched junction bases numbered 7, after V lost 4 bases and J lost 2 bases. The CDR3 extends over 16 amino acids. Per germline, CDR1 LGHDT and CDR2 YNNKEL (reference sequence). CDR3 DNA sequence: TGTGCCAGCAGCCGGAGAACAGGGGTCAACACCGGGGAGCTGTTTTTT. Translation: CASSRRTGVNTGELFF.

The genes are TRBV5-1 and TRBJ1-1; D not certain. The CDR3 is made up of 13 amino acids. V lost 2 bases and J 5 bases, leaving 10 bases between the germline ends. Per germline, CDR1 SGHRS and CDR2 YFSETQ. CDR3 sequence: CASSFERVTEAFF. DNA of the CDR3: TGCGCCAGCAGCTTTGAACGGGTGACTGAAGCTTTCTTT. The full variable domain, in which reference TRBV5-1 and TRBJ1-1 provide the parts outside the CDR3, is KAGVTQTPRYLIKTRGQQVTLSCSPISGHRSVSWYQQTPGQGLQFLFEYFSETQRNKGNFPGRFSGRQFSNSRSEMNVSTLELGDSALYLCASSFERVTEAFFGQGTRLTVV.

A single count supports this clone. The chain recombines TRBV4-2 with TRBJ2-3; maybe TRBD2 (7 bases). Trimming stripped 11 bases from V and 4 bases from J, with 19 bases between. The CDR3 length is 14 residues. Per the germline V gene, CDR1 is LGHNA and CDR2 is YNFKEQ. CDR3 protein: CASRGGPGSDTQYF. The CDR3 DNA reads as TGTGCCTCCAGGGGAGGGCCAGGGTCAGATACGCAGTATTTT.

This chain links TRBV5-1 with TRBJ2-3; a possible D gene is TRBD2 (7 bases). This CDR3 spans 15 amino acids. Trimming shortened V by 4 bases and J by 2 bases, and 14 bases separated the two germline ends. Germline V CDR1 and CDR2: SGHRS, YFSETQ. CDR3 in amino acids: CASSPMGGHTDTQYF. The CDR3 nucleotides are TGCGCCAGCAGCCCTATGGGGGGGCACACAGATACGCAGTATTTT.

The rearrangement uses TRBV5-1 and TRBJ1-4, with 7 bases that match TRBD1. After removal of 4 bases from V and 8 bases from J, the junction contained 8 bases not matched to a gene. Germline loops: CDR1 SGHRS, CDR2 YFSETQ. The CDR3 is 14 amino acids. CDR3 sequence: CASSPMTGFEKLFF. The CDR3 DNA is TGCGCCAGCAGCCCCATGACAGGGTTCGAAAAACTGTTTTTT.

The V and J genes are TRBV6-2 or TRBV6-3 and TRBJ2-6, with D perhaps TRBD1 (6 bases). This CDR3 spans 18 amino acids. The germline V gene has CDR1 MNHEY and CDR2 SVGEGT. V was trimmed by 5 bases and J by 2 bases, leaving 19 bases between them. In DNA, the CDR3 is TGTGCCAGCAGTAAGGGGCAGGGGAGACTTACTGGGGCCAACGTCCTGACTTTC. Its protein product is CASSKGQGRLTGANVLTF.

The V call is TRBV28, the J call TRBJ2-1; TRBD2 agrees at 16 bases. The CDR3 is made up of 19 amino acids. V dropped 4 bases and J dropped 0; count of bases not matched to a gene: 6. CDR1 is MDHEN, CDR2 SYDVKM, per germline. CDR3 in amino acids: CASSSPGTSGGASYNEQFF. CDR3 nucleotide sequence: TGTGCCAGCAGTTCACCCGGGACTAGCGGGGGGGCCTCCTACAATGAGCAGTTCTTC. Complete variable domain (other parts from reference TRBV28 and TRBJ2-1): DVKVTQSSRYLVKRTGEKVFLECVQDMDHENMFWYRQDPGLGLRLIYFSYDVKMKEKGDIPEGYSVSREKKERFSLILESASTNQTSMYLCASSSPGTSGGASYNEQFFGPGTRLTVL.

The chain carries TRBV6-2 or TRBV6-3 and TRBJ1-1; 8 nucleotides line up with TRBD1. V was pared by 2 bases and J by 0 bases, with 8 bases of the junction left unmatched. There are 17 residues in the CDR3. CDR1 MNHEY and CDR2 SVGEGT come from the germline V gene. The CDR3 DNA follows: TGTGCCAGCAGTTACCCGACAGGGGTGGAGGTGAACACTGAAGCTTTCTTT. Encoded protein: CASSYPTGVEVNTEAFF.

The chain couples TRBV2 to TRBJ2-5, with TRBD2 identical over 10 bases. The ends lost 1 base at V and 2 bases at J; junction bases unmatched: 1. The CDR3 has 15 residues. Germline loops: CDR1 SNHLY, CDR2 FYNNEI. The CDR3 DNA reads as TGTGCCAGCAGTGAAGTAGCGGGGGGACAAGAGACCCAGTACTTC. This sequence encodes CASSEVAGGQETQYF.

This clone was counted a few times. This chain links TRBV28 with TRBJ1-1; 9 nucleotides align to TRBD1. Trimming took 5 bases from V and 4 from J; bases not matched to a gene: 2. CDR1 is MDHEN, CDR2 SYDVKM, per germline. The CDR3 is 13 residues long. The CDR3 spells CASSRDRVTEAFF. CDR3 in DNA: TGTGCCAGCAGTCGGGACAGGGTCACTGAAGCTTTCTTT.

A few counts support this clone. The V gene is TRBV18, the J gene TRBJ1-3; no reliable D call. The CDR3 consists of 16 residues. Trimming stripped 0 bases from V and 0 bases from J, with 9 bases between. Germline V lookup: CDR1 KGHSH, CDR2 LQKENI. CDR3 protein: CASSPPGALSGNTIYF. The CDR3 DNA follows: TGTGCCAGCTCACCACCTGGAGCCCTCTCTGGAAACACCATATATTTT.

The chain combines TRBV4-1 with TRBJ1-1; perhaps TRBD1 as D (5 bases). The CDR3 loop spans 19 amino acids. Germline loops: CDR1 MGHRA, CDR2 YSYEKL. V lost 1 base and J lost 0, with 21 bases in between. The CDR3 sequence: CASSQGGLRAGPLNTEAFF. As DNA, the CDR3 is TGCGCCAGCAGCCAAGGGGGACTAAGGGCAGGGCCTCTGAACACTGAAGCTTTCTTT.

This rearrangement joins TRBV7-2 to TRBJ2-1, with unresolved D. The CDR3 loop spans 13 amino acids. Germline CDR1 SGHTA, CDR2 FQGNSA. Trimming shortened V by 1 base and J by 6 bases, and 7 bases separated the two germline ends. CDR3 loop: CASSLGQVNEQFF. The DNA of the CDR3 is TGTGCCAGCAGCTTAGGTCAGGTCAATGAGCAGTTCTTC. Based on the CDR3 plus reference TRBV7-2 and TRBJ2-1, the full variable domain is GAGVSQSPSNKVTEKGKDVELRCDPISGHTALYWYRQSLGQGLEFLIYFQGNSAPDKSGLPSDRFSAERTGGSVSTLTIQRTQQEDSAVYLCASSLGQVNEQFFGPGTRLTVL.

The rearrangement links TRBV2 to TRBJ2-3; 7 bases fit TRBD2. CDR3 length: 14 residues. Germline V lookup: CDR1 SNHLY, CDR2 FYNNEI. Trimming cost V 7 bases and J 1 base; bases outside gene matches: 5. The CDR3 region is CASKMSGGTDTQYF. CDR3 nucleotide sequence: TGTGCCAGCAAGATGAGCGGGGGCACAGATACGCAGTATTTT.

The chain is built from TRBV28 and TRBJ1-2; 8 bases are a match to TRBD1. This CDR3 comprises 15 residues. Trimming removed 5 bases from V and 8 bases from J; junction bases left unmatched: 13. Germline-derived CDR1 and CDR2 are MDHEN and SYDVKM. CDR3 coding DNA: TGTGCCAGCAGTGTCTTGCAGGGGGCCAGACAGGGCTACACCTTC. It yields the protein CASSVLQGARQGYTF.

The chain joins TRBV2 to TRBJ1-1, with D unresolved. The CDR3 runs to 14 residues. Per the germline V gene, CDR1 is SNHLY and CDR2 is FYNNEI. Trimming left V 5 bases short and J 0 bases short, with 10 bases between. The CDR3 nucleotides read TGTGCCAGCAGTCCCAAATTATTGAACACTGAAGCTTTCTTT. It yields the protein CASSPKLLNTEAFF.

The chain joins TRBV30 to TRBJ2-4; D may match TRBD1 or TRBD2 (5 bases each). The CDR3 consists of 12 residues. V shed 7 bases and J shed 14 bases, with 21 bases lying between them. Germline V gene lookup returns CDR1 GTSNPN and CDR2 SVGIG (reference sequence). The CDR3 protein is CASQFGSLGEYF. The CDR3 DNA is TGTGCCTCCCAGTTCGGGTCCTTGGGGGAGTACTTC. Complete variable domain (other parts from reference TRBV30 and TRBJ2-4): SQTIHQWPATLVQPVGSPLSLECTVEGTSNPNLYWYRQAAGRGLQLLFYSVGIGQISSEVPQNLSASRPQDRQFILSSKKLLLSDSGFYLCASQFGSLGEYFGAGTRLSVL.

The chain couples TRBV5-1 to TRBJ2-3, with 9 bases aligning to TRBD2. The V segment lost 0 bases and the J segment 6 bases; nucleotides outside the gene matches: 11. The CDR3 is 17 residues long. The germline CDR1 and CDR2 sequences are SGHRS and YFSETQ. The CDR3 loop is CASSLALASGVSDTQYF. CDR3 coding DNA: TGCGCCAGCAGCTTGGCCCTGGCTAGCGGGGTTTCGGATACGCAGTATTTT.